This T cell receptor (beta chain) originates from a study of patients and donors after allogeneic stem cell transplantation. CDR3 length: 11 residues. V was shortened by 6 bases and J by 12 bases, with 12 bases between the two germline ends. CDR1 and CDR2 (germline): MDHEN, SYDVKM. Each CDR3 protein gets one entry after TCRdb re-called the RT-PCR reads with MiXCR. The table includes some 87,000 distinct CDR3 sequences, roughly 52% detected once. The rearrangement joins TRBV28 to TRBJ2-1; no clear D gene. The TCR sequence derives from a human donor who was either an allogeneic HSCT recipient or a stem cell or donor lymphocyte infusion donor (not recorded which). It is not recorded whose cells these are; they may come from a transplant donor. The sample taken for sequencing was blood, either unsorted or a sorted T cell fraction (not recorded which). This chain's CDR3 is CASREAGGQFF. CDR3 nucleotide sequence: TGTGCCAGCAGGGAAGCAGGCGGGCAGTTCTTC. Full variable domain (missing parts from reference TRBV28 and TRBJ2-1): DVKVTQSSRYLVKRTGEKVFLECVQDMDHENMFWYRQDPGLGLRLIYFSYDVKMKEKGDIPEGYSVSREKKERFSLILESASTNQTSMYLCASREAGGQFFGPGTRLTVL.